Listed here are 10 T cell receptor beta chains from one sample, sequenced in a study of blood T cell repertoires in COVID-19. Data came from immunoSEQ multiplex PCR; TCRdb stores just in-frame clones and leaves some out. Of some 320,000 clones listed, 89% are singletons. Sequenced sample: PBMCs or T cells enriched from blood (not recorded which). Source of these receptors: a woman between 45 and 65 years old who had been exposed to COVID-19.

The J gene is TRBJ2-7, the V gene TRBV7-8; 9 bases are a match to TRBD1. V was pared by 2 bases and J by 2 bases, with 7 bases of the junction left unmatched. This CDR3 has 16 amino acids. CDR1 is SGHVS and CDR2 is FQNEAQ in the germline V gene. The CDR3 sequence is CASSLLRDRETYEQYF. The CDR3 DNA follows: TGTGCCAGCAGCTTACTAAGGGACAGGGAGACCTACGAGCAGTACTTC.

The V gene is TRBV28, the J gene TRBJ2-7; tentatively, D is TRBD2 (7 bases). From germline, CDR1 is MDHEN and CDR2 SYDVKM. The CDR3 is 12 residues long. The V end was cut by 6 bases, the J end by 13 bases, with 19 bases between. CDR3 nucleotides: TGTGCCAGCAGCCCCCTGGGGGGGCGAGGATACTTC. Protein product: CASSPLGGRGYF.

The rearrangement joins TRBV28 to TRBJ2-3, with D tentatively TRBD1 (6 bases). Germline CDR1 reads MDHEN; CDR2 reads SYDVKM. The CDR3 has 14 amino acids. V lost 2 bases to trimming and J lost 5 bases, with 11 bases between them. CDR3 nucleotides: TGTGCCAGCAGTTTAGGACAGCTGCTAGATACGCAGTATTTT. Its translation is CASSLGQLLDTQYF.

The V call is TRBV18, the J call TRBJ2-5; 9 bases are shared with TRBD1. The germline CDR1 and CDR2 sequences are KGHSH and LQKENI. The ends lost 3 bases at V and 1 base at J; junction bases unmatched: 6. CDR3 size: 16 residues. CDR3 coding DNA: TGTGCCAGCTCACCTCCAACAGGGGGCCCCCAAGAGACCCAGTACTTC. Translating gives CASSPPTGGPQETQYF. The full variable domain, completed using reference TRBV18 and TRBJ2-5, is NAGVMQNPRHLVRRRGQEARLRCSPMKGHSHVYWYRQLPEEGLKFMVYLQKENIIDESGMPKERFSAEFPKEGPSILRIQQVVRGDSAAYFCASSPPTGGPQETQYFGPGTRLLVL.

V gene TRBV4-1 combines with J gene TRBJ2-2; 10 bases match TRBD1. Germline CDR1 MGHRA, CDR2 YSYEKL. This CDR3 spans 17 amino acids. Trimming cost V 6 bases and J 5 bases; bases outside gene matches: 12. The CDR3: CASRSGSGTGATGELFF. Written as DNA, the CDR3 is TGCGCCAGCAGATCTGGATCAGGGACAGGGGCGACCGGGGAGCTGTTTTTT.

The gene calls are TRBV19 and TRBJ1-6, with 9 bases fitting TRBD1. The length of the CDR3 is 19 residues. Per germline, CDR1 LNHDA and CDR2 SQIVND (reference sequence). J was trimmed by 6 bases and V by 5 bases; bases with no gene match: 17. The CDR3 DNA reads as TGTGCCAGTAGTCCAACCAATATTGGACAGGGGATAGGTAATTCACCCCTCCACTTT. It encodes CASSPTNIGQGIGNSPLHF.

CDR3 residues: CAWSVGLAITDTQYF. The DNA of the CDR3 is TGTGCCTGGAGTGTGGGACTAGCGATAACAGATACGCAGTATTTT. The rearrangement links TRBV30 to TRBJ2-3, with 10 bases aligning to TRBD2. V trimming: 0 bases; J trimming: 3 bases; junction bases outside the gene matches: 3. Germline values: CDR1 GTSNPN, CDR2 SVGIG (reference sequence). The CDR3 runs 15 residues.

This chain joins TRBV30 and TRBJ1-2, with TRBD1 matching over 7 bases. This CDR3 has 13 residues. Germline loops: CDR1 GTSNPN, CDR2 SVGIG (reference sequence). V dropped 2 bases and J dropped 6; count of bases not matched to a gene: 6. DNA for the CDR3: TGTGCCTGGAGTCTAGGGGGCGCCGATGGCTACACCTTC. Protein sequence: CAWSLGGADGYTF.

The chain carries TRBV30 and TRBJ2-3; TRBD1 agrees at 7 bases. CDR1 and CDR2 (germline): GTSNPN, SVGIG (reference sequence). The CDR3 spans 15 residues. V shed 2 bases, J shed 6 bases, and the junction held 11 bases outside the gene matches. The DNA of the CDR3 is TGTGCCTGGAGTAGAAAGACAGGGCTGGGTGATACGCAGTATTTT. This codes for CAWSRKTGLGDTQYF.

The chain joins TRBV5-8 to TRBJ2-5; D gene uncertain. This CDR3 is built from 14 residues. Trimming removed 0 bases from V and 5 bases from J, with 11 bases in between. Germline V CDR1 and CDR2: SGHTS, YDEGEE. CDR3 nucleotides: TGTGCCAGCAGCTTGGTGTTGGTCGGGGAGACCCAGTACTTC. It codes for CASSLVLVGETQYF.